These 7 T cell receptor beta chains came from one sample sequenced in a study of blood T cell repertoires in COVID-19. The protocol was immunoSEQ multiplex PCR, while the TCRdb copy is restricted to in-frame clones and leaves out a portion. The sample holds about 130,000 clones, approximately 84% seen once. Sequencing was performed on peripheral blood. The receptors here all came from a woman aged 60-75 years with acute or convalescent COVID-19.

In nucleotides, the CDR3 is TGTGCCAGCAGCTTAGCTACCGTCCCCGCGGCCGGGAACACTGAAGCTTTCTTT. It encodes CASSLATVPAAGNTEAFF. The chain uses TRBV7-6 and TRBJ1-1; the D is unclear. Germline assignment: CDR1 SGHVS and CDR2 FNYEAQ. The CDR3 is 18 amino acids. Deletions cut 0 bases from V and 1 base from J, with 18 bases between.

The chain carries TRBV3-1 (or the pseudogene TRBV3-2) and TRBJ2-5, with 7 bases matching TRBD2. The junction had 8 bases not matched to a gene; V was cut back by 1 base and J by 0 bases. In germline, CDR1 is LGHDT, CDR2 YNNKEL (reference sequence). The CDR3 sequence is 17 residues long. The CDR3 DNA is TGTGCCAGCAGCCAAGCGGGGGGAGGGCCGTACCAAGAGACCCAGTACTTC. Its translation is CASSQAGGGPYQETQYF.

This chain connects TRBV19 to TRBJ1-2; 8 nucleotides agree with TRBD1. Germline CDR1 and CDR2: LNHDA and SQIVND (reference sequence). The V and J ends lost 6 bases and 6 bases, in that order; junction bases with no gene match: 18. This CDR3 has 17 amino acids. The CDR3 loop reads CASRSGQGQDYGHGYTF. CDR3 DNA: TGTGCCAGTAGATCCGGACAGGGCCAAGACTACGGTCATGGCTACACCTTC.

The chain has TRBV5-6 and TRBJ1-2; the D gene is possibly TRBD1 (6 bases). Germline V gene data show CDR1 as SGHDT and CDR2 as YYEEEE. The CDR3 consists of 16 residues. The V end was cut by 4 bases, the J end by 4 bases, with 20 bases between. CDR3 nucleotides: TGTGCCAGCAGCCCAAGGGGGGAGGGTCCCCCCTATGGCTACACCTTC. Translation: CASSPRGEGPPYGYTF.

The chain links TRBV7-9 to TRBJ1-1; D is possibly TRBD1 (5 bases). The germline V and J ends were trimmed by 5 bases and 3 bases, with 16 bases remaining between them. CDR1 and CDR2 (germline): SEHNR, FQNEAQ (reference sequence). This CDR3 spans 15 amino acids. The CDR3 region has the DNA TGTGCCAGCAGCCTACCCCCCGGGGGGGACACTGAAGCTTTCTTT. This codes for CASSLPPGGDTEAFF.

The rearrangement links TRBV5-6 to TRBJ1-4; D not resolved. CDR3 length: 16 residues. Germline assignment: CDR1 SGHDT and CDR2 YYEEEE. V lost 0 bases to trimming and J lost 5 bases, with 14 bases between them. The CDR3 region is CASSLAGEGPNEKLFF. The CDR3 DNA follows: TGTGCCAGCAGCTTGGCCGGGGAGGGCCCCAATGAAAAACTGTTTTTT. The entire variable domain, with the rest obtained from reference TRBV5-6 and TRBJ1-4, is as follows: DAGVTQSPTHLIKTRGQQVTLRCSPKSGHDTVSWYQQALGQGPQFIFQYYEEEERQRGNFPDRFSGHQFPNYSSELNVNALLLGDSALYLCASSLAGEGPNEKLFFGSGTQLSVL.

V usage is TRBV6-5 and J usage is TRBJ1-1; D gene uncertain. CDR3 length: 15 residues. The V and J ends lost 7 bases and 0 bases respectively, with 15 bases between them. Germline V gives CDR1 MNHEY, CDR2 SVGAGI. The chain's CDR3 is CASTPVGPMNTEAFF. For the CDR3, the DNA is TGTGCCAGCACTCCCGTGGGCCCGATGAACACTGAAGCTTTCTTT.